The next 5 T cell receptor beta chains were all read from a single sample in a study of blood T cell repertoires in COVID-19 (dated by TCRdb to about 2020). The method was the immunoSEQ multiplex PCR assay. Not all clones reach the TCRdb copy of this immuneACCESS table, which keeps in-frame sequences only. Checked studies attribute under half of the gap to unresolved V genes and leave the rest unexplained. This sample has approximately 230,000 clones in its table, and 86% of those were observed once. Around 2.2% of the sample is taken by the ten largest. The sequenced material came from peripheral blood. The receptors were sampled from a man under 40 who had recovered from COVID-19.

J is TRBJ1-6 and V is TRBV4-2; possible D gene TRBD1, 5 bases. The V and J ends lost 3 bases and 7 bases respectively, with 19 bases between them. This CDR3 contains 17 residues. From germline, CDR1 is LGHNA and CDR2 YNFKEQ. Here the CDR3 reads CASSQRTGGLQNSPLHF. Written as DNA, the CDR3 is TGTGCCAGCAGCCAGCGAACAGGTGGATTGCAAAATTCACCCCTCCACTTT.

V is TRBV7-8 and J is TRBJ2-3; D may be TRBD2 (6 bases). Germline CDR1 SGHVS, CDR2 FQNEAQ. This CDR3 region has 15 residues. V was clipped by 3 bases and J by 3 bases, with 13 bases between them. The chain's CDR3 is CASSFGWGGTDTQYF. Written as DNA, the CDR3 is TGTGCCAGCAGCTTTGGTTGGGGAGGTACAGATACGCAGTATTTT.

The chain combines TRBV11-2 with TRBJ2-7, with 11 bases that match TRBD1. Germline CDR1 reads SGHAT; CDR2 reads FQNNGV. V gave up 5 bases and J gave up 5 bases; unmatched junction bases: 5. This CDR3 region has 14 residues. The CDR3: CASSQDRGRDEQYF. The DNA for the CDR3 is TGTGCCAGCAGCCAGGACAGGGGGCGCGACGAGCAGTACTTC.

The chain recombines TRBV9 with TRBJ2-7, with D perhaps matching TRBD1 (6 bases). The CDR3 covers 13 residues. The V end lost 3 bases, the J end lost 12 bases, and 19 bases lay between the germline ends. CDR1 and CDR2 (germline): SGDLS, YYNGEE. The DNA of the CDR3 is TGTGCCAGCAGCGAGAGCGAATGGACAGAGTCGTACTTC. As protein: CASSESEWTESYF.

The chain carries TRBV5-4 and TRBJ2-1, with 10 bases identical to TRBD2. The germline CDR1 and CDR2 sequences are SGHNT and YYREEE (reference sequence). CDR3 size: 17 residues. The ends lost 4 bases at V and 7 bases at J; junction bases unmatched: 14. The CDR3 bases are TGTGCCAGCAGCGATGGCAGGGGTAGCGGGGGGTCAAATGAGCAGTTCTTC. Protein sequence: CASSDGRGSGGSNEQFF.